This TCR beta chain was documented in a study of metastatic and nonmetastatic thyroid tumors. All patients were untreated before thyroid surgery. TCRdb re-processed the PCR reads through MiXCR. The repertoire holds 27,000 or so clones, with around a sixth as singletons. Germline lookup yields CDR1 SGHRS and CDR2 YFSETQ. The CDR3 extends over 13 amino acids. Trimming cost V 4 bases and J 4 bases, with 11 bases left between them. This clonotype originated in a male donor with papillary thyroid cancer or a benign thyroid nodule (not recorded which). Some clones in this sample may be carry-over from other donors' samples. The chain recombines TRBV5-1 with TRBJ2-5; a weak D match, TRBD1 (6 bases). Sequenced: blood. The CDR3: CASSAYRVETQYF. The DNA for the CDR3 is TGCGCCAGCAGCGCCTACAGGGTAGAGACCCAGTACTTC.